This passage covers 28 T cell receptor beta chains from one sample sequenced in a study of shared clonotypes between healthy human individuals (dated by TCRdb to about 2020). The library was built by means of the immunoSEQ multiplex PCR assay. TCRdb carries this immuneACCESS record with in-frame sequences only. Its versions omit some clonotypes, under half of them owing to an unresolved V gene in the studies checked, with the rest unexplained. Counted in this sample were about 2.4 million clones; around nine tenths of them appeared once. The ten largest clonotypes hold over 0.12% of the sample. The sample taken for sequencing was naive CD4+ T cells sorted from blood. Reading the label with the study, this specimen's cell subset or site is: CD45RA+ positively selected. The receptors come from a man aged 18 to 30 in good health.

Of note for this clone: Other DNA sequences within the sample encode an identical CDR3. The V gene is TRBV5-1, the J gene TRBJ1-1; TRBD1 matches 11 bases. V lost 4 bases to trimming and J lost 4 bases; unmatched junction nucleotides: 3. Germline V gene data show CDR1 as SGHRS and CDR2 as YFSETQ. The CDR3 runs 14 residues. In nucleotides, the CDR3 is TGCGCCAGCAGCATGGGACAGGGGGGCACTGAAGCTTTCTTT. The encoded protein is CASSMGQGGTEAFF.

This clone was recorded only once. The V gene is TRBV29-1, the J gene TRBJ1-1, with unresolved D. The CDR3 length is 13 residues. Germline assignment: CDR1 SQVTM and CDR2 ANQGSEA. V dropped 7 bases and J dropped 2 bases, with 14 bases sitting between them. The CDR3 bases are TGCAGCGCTTCAAGCGACTCTAACACTGAAGCTTTCTTT. Translating it yields CSASSDSNTEAFF.

The chain employs TRBV19 and TRBJ2-3; 7 nucleotides align to TRBD2. The germline CDR1 and CDR2 sequences are LNHDA and SQIVND (reference sequence). J was trimmed by 8 bases and V by 1 base; bases with no gene match: 12. This CDR3 has 16 residues. CDR3 in amino acids: CASSIVGGTPKGTQYF. CDR3 DNA sequence: TGTGCCAGTAGTATAGTGGGGGGGACCCCGAAGGGTACGCAGTATTTT.

This clone has just one count. The chain uses TRBV30 and TRBJ2-1; the D gene is possibly TRBD2 (5 bases). This CDR3 spans 13 amino acids. The V gene lost 8 bases and the J gene lost 6 bases, with 17 bases spanning the gap. Germline V gene sequence: CDR1 GTSNPN, CDR2 SVGIG (reference sequence). The CDR3 sequence is CALRSGAGNEQFF. The DNA of the CDR3 is TGTGCCCTTCGATCGGGCGCGGGCAATGAGCAGTTCTTC.

The CDR3 DNA is TGCGCCAGCAGATGGAAGGACAGGGGGCTGGGGAACACTGAAGCTTTCTTT. This gives the protein CASRWKDRGLGNTEAFF. The rearrangement joins TRBV10-1 to TRBJ1-1, with 11 nucleotides matching TRBD1. The CDR3 sequence is 17 residues long. Unmatched junction bases numbered 10, after V lost 6 bases and J lost 1 base. In germline, CDR1 is WNHNN, CDR2 SYGVQD (reference sequence).

A single count supports this clone. This CDR3 is also generated by other DNA sequences in the sample. This sequence joins TRBV5-1 and TRBJ2-7, with TRBD2 identical over 9 bases. J lost 2 bases, V lost 0 bases, and 3 bases had no gene match. Germline CDR1 reads SGHRS; CDR2 reads YFSETQ. The CDR3 spans 15 residues. The DNA of the CDR3 is TGCGCCAGCAGCTTGGTTGCGGGAGGGACCTACGAGCAGTACTTC. Translating it yields CASSLVAGGTYEQYF.

V usage is TRBV30 and J usage is TRBJ1-5, with D possibly TRBD1 on 5 matching bases. Germline V gives CDR1 GTSNPN, CDR2 SVGIG (reference sequence). The ends were cut back, 1 base at V and 4 bases at J, with 14 bases in the middle. The CDR3 has 15 amino acids. As DNA, the CDR3 is TGTGCCTGGAGTGCTCCGGGACGGTCGAATCAGCCCCAGCATTTT. It specifies CAWSAPGRSNQPQHF.

This clone appeared a few times. The chain links TRBV4-1 to TRBJ1-1; 8 nucleotides line up with TRBD1. Trimming removed 1 base from V and 7 bases from J; junction bases left unmatched: 8. The CDR3 consists of 15 residues. Germline CDR1 and CDR2: MGHRA and YSYEKL. The CDR3 nucleotides are TGCGCCAGCAGCCAAGGGACAGGGCTGCGCGGTGAAGCTTTCTTT. It yields the protein CASSQGTGLRGEAFF.

The chain combines TRBV5-4 with TRBJ2-5; D perhaps matches TRBD1 (6 bases). The length of the CDR3 is 14 residues. V was clipped by 3 bases and J by 3 bases, with 12 bases between them. Germline CDR1 is SGHNT and CDR2 is YYREEE (reference sequence). CDR3 nucleotides: TGTGCCAGCAGCTCACAGGGAGTTGAAGAGACCCAGTACTTC. This codes for CASSSQGVEETQYF. The full variable domain, rest sourced from reference TRBV5-4 and TRBJ2-5, is ETGVTQSPTHLIKTRGQQVTLRCSSQSGHNTVSWYQQALGQGPQFIFQYYREEENGRGNFPPRFSGLQFPNYSSELNVNALELDDSALYLCASSSQGVEETQYFGPGTRLLVL.

The V and J genes are TRBV7-9 and TRBJ2-3; 13 bases agree with TRBD2. Germline lookup yields CDR1 SEHNR and CDR2 FQNEAQ (reference sequence). This CDR3 spans 15 amino acids. CDR3 amino acids: CSPGTSGISTDTQYF. CDR3 DNA: TGTAGCCCCGGGACTAGCGGGATATCGACAGATACGCAGTATTTT.

The chain employs TRBV9 and TRBJ2-7; 8 positions match TRBD2. After removal of 4 bases from V and 2 bases from J, the junction contained 5 bases not matched to a gene. CDR3 length: 14 amino acids. CDR1 is SGDLS, CDR2 YYNGEE, per germline. The CDR3 sequence is CASSYWTSTYEQYF. The CDR3 nucleotides are TGTGCCAGCAGCTACTGGACTAGCACCTACGAGCAGTACTTC.

The chain links TRBV7-9 to TRBJ1-1; maybe TRBD1 (5 bases). In germline, CDR1 is SEHNR, CDR2 FQNEAQ (reference sequence). The CDR3 spans 14 residues. V lost 1 base and J 6 bases, leaving 12 bases between the germline ends. In nucleotides, the CDR3 is TGTGCCAGCAGCTTAGACCCTTTGGGGGCTGAAGCTTTCTTT. This translates into CASSLDPLGAEAFF.

The chain couples TRBV2 to TRBJ1-6; 7 nucleotides align to TRBD1. V trimming: 5 bases; J trimming: 11 bases; junction bases outside the gene matches: 12. Germline V gene data show CDR1 as SNHLY and CDR2 as FYNNEI. The CDR3 is made up of 15 amino acids. The CDR3 is CASSNLLTGTAPLHF. CDR3 DNA: TGTGCCAGCAGTAACTTATTGACAGGGACGGCACCCCTCCACTTT. Complete variable domain (other parts from reference TRBV2 and TRBJ1-6): EPEVTQTPSHQVTQMGQEVILRCVPISNHLYFYWYRQILGQKVEFLVSFYNNEISEKSEIFDDQFSVERPDGSNFTLKIRSTKLEDSAMYFCASSNLLTGTAPLHFGNGTRLTVT.

The chain joins TRBV2 to TRBJ1-2; no clear D gene. CDR1 is SNHLY and CDR2 is FYNNEI in the germline V gene. The CDR3 has 14 residues. V lost 4 bases, J lost 4 bases, and 13 bases lay in between. CDR3 protein: CASSASGRSYGYTF. As DNA, the CDR3 is TGTGCCAGCAGTGCGTCCGGACGGAGCTATGGCTACACCTTC.

About this clone: The sample holds other DNA sequences that translate to the same CDR3. The chain couples TRBV29-1 to TRBJ2-7, with a possible D match to TRBD2 (5 bases). Germline V gene lookup returns CDR1 SQVTM and CDR2 ANQGSEA. This CDR3 region has 13 residues. Trimming pared 4 bases from V and 0 bases from J, leaving 10 bases between. Written as DNA, the CDR3 is TGCAGCGTTGGGGGTGGGAGCTCCTACGAGCAGTACTTC. This encodes CSVGGGSSYEQYF.

In regard to this clone: The same CDR3 is also encoded by other DNA sequences in this sample. V gene TRBV4-1 combines with J gene TRBJ2-4, with 16 bases lining up with TRBD2. The CDR3 length is 18 residues. Germline V gives CDR1 MGHRA, CDR2 YSYEKL. The trim removed 3 bases at V and 0 bases at J, leaving 2 bases unmatched. CDR3 sequence: CASSQGLAGGLAKNIQYF. The CDR3 nucleotides are TGCGCCAGCAGCCAGGGACTAGCGGGGGGGTTAGCCAAAAACATTCAGTACTTC.

The genes are TRBV5-1 and TRBJ1-3, with D possibly matching TRBD1 (6 bases). The germline V gene encodes CDR1 SGHRS and CDR2 YFSETQ. CDR3 length equals 15 residues. Deletions cut 7 bases from V and 0 bases from J, with 14 bases between. The CDR3 protein is CASSRDTGSGNTIYF. CDR3 DNA sequence: TGCGCCAGCTCCCGGGACACTGGCTCTGGAAACACCATATATTTT.

The rearrangement joins TRBV6-4 to TRBJ2-2; D call uncertain. Germline lookup yields CDR1 MRHNA and CDR2 SNTAGT. V gave up 5 bases and J gave up 5 bases, with 9 bases separating them. This CDR3 is built from 13 residues. The CDR3 nucleotides are TGTGCCAGCAGTTCGCCCTATACCGGGGAGCTGTTTTTT. Its protein product is CASSSPYTGELFF.

V gene TRBV5-6 combines with J gene TRBJ2-7, with D possibly TRBD1 on 5 matching bases. The germline gives CDR1 SGHDT, CDR2 YYEEEE. This CDR3 comprises 14 residues. V lost 4 bases and J lost 3, with 14 bases in between. The CDR3 DNA is TGTGCCAGCAGCGGTAGACAGATAGACTACGAGCAGTACTTC. This gives the protein CASSGRQIDYEQYF.

The DNA for the CDR3 is TGTGCCAGCAGCGACCGACAGGGGGCAGAGACCCAGTACTTC. The encoded protein is CASSDRQGAETQYF. This chain joins TRBV5-4 and TRBJ2-5, with TRBD1 matching over 10 bases. The CDR3 consists of 14 residues. The V gene's germline CDR1 is SGHNT and CDR2 YYREEE (reference sequence). Unmatched junction bases numbered 4, after V lost 4 bases and J lost 4 bases.

This sequence joins TRBV11-3 and TRBJ1-3; 10 bases are a match to TRBD1. Germline V gene data show CDR1 as SGHNT and CDR2 as YENEEA. The junction had 3 bases not matched to a gene; V was cut back by 4 bases and J by 0 bases. This CDR3 spans 16 amino acids. The CDR3 protein is CASSSGTGASGNTIYF. CDR3 sequence (DNA): TGTGCCAGCAGCTCCGGGACAGGGGCCTCTGGAAACACCATATATTTT. Using reference TRBV11-3 and TRBJ1-3 for the parts outside the CDR3, the full variable domain is EAGVVQSPRYKIIEKKQPVAFWCNPISGHNTLYWYLQNLGQGPELLIRYENEEAVDDSQLPKDRFSAERLKGVDSTLKIQPAELGDSAVYLCASSSGTGASGNTIYFGEGSWLTVV.

This rearrangement joins TRBV7-2 to TRBJ1-2, with TRBD1 as a possible D gene (5 bases). The V gene's germline CDR1 is SGHTA and CDR2 FQGNSA. The CDR3 totals 15 residues. Trimming took off 4 bases at V and 8 bases at J, with 20 bases between the two ends. The chain's CDR3 is CASSSLRGGSLGYTF. The CDR3 DNA reads TGTGCCAGCAGCTCCCTTCGGGGCGGCTCTTTAGGCTACACCTTC.

The chain uses TRBV11-3 and TRBJ1-5, with D possibly matching TRBD1 (5 bases). This CDR3 has 19 amino acids. The V and J ends lost 0 bases and 4 bases respectively, with 22 bases between them. Germline loops: CDR1 SGHNT, CDR2 YENEEA. The CDR3 DNA is TGTGCCAGCAGCTTAGATAACCTGACAGTCTTGGGTTCAAATCAGCCCCAGCATTTT. It specifies CASSLDNLTVLGSNQPQHF.

The rearrangement links TRBV29-1 to TRBJ2-7; possibly TRBD1 or TRBD2 for D (5 bases each). V gave up 4 bases and J gave up 0 bases, with 19 bases separating them. This CDR3 region has 16 residues. Germline lookup yields CDR1 SQVTM and CDR2 ANQGSEA. CDR3 in amino acids: CSVVGAWGRSSYEQYF. The CDR3 DNA sequence: TGCAGCGTTGTTGGTGCCTGGGGACGGAGCTCCTACGAGCAGTACTTC.

The chain carries TRBV19 and TRBJ2-2, with D maybe TRBD1 (5 bases). CDR1 is LNHDA and CDR2 is SQIVND in the germline V gene (reference sequence). The CDR3 consists of 14 residues. Trimming cost V 7 bases and J 1 base, with 10 bases left between them. The CDR3 spells CASKWQGNTGELFF. The CDR3 region has the DNA TGTGCCAGTAAATGGCAGGGGAACACCGGGGAGCTGTTTTTT.

This clone was detected a few times. V gene TRBV19 combines with J gene TRBJ1-5, with a tentative D call TRBD1 (6 bases). The CDR3 covers 13 residues. V shed 3 bases and J shed 6 bases, with 9 bases lying between them. Per germline, CDR1 LNHDA and CDR2 SQIVND (reference sequence). CDR3 sequence (DNA): TGTGCCAGTAGTATTACAGGGATTCAGCCCCAGCATTTT. Encoded protein: CASSITGIQPQHF. The full variable domain, rest sourced from reference TRBV19 and TRBJ1-5, is DGGITQSPKYLFRKEGQNVTLSCEQNLNHDAMYWYRQDPGQGLRLIYYSQIVNDFQKGDIAEGYSVSREKKESFPLTVTSAQKNPTAFYLCASSITGIQPQHFGDGTRLSIL.

J is TRBJ2-4 and V is TRBV4-3; D not certain. The V end lost 0 bases, the J end lost 2 bases, and 8 bases lay between the germline ends. The germline V gene encodes CDR1 LGHNA and CDR2 YSLEER. This CDR3 has 15 residues. In DNA, the CDR3 is TGCGCCAGCAGCCAAGATCGTTTGACCAAAAACATTCAGTACTTC. Its translation: CASSQDRLTKNIQYF.

The V call is TRBV19, the J call TRBJ2-1; TRBD2 agrees at 9 bases. CDR1 is LNHDA, CDR2 SQIVND, per germline (reference sequence). The J segment lost 2 bases and the V segment lost 1 base, leaving 3 bases of the junction unmatched. The CDR3 has 16 amino acids. The CDR3 loop reads CASSIVAGGPYNEQFF. As DNA, the CDR3 is TGTGCCAGTAGTATAGTCGCGGGAGGGCCCTACAATGAGCAGTTCTTC.